A selection of T cell receptor beta chains follows, all from one sample in a study of cytotoxic CD8 clonotypes in ibrutinib-treated CLL. Sequencing was performed with immunoSEQ multiplex PCR; in TCRdb, only in-frame clones are kept and a portion is missing. The sample includes about 150,000 clones, approximately 81% of them seen just once. The source material was PBMCs, sampled after 12 months of ibrutinib treatment. The receptors shown here come from a human donor with chronic lymphocytic leukemia. CDR3s include the opening cysteine and the closing phenylalanine or tryptophan. D genes are given only for firm matches. Expanded clones get a size class; other rows say once, few or many, or leave the size out.

d_call,j_call,clone_size,cdr3_length,v_call,cdr3_aa,cdr3_nt
TRBD1,TRBJ2-7,.,14,TRBV28,CASNGGDRSYEQYF,TGTGCCAGCAACGGAGGGGACAGGTCCTACGAGCAGTACTTC
.,TRBJ1-3,.,16,TRBV4-2,CASSQPLAGVGNTIYF,TGTGCCAGCAGCCAGCCCCTCGCGGGGGTTGGAAACACCATATATTTT
TRBD2,TRBJ2-7,once,15,TRBV4-2,CASSHAPSGRAMQYF,TGTGCCAGCAGCCACGCCCCAAGCGGGAGGGCCATGCAGTACTTC
.,TRBJ2-7,.,13,TRBV7-9,CASSHPGTYEQYF,TGTGCCAGCAGCCACCCCGGTACCTACGAGCAGTACTTC
TRBD2,TRBJ2-1,once,17,TRBV27,CASSHGTSGMLYNEQFF,TGTGCCAGCAGTCACGGGACTAGCGGGATGCTTTACAATGAGCAGTTCTTC
TRBD1,TRBJ2-7,.,11,TRBV7-6,CASSRQGEQYF,TGTGCCAGCAGCCGACAGGGAGAGCAGTACTTC
.,TRBJ2-2,.,11,TRBV29-1,CSVGQTGELFF,TGCAGCGTTGGACAAACCGGGGAGCTGTTTTTT
.,TRBJ2-1,.,16,TRBV4-2,CASSPRATGAYNEQFF,TGTGCCAGCAGCCCCCGGGCTACAGGTGCATACAATGAGCAGTTCTTC
.,TRBJ1-2,.,15,TRBV10-3,CAISEFQGYADGYTF,TGTGCCATCAGTGAGTTTCAGGGGTACGCGGATGGCTACACCTTC
.,TRBJ2-2,.,15,TRBV4-1,CASSQGLSPGGELFF,TGCGCCAGCAGCCAAGGCTTATCTCCGGGCGGGGAGCTGTTTTTT
.,TRBJ2-2,.,13,TRBV28,CASSSGVDGELFF,TGTGCCAGCAGCTCAGGGGTGGACGGGGAGCTGTTTTTT
.,TRBJ2-7,.,14,TRBV5-1,CASSQGSANYEQYF,TGCGCCAGCAGTCAAGGCTCGGCCAACTACGAGCAGTACTTC
TRBD2,TRBJ2-1,.,13,TRBV7-8,CASRFGLVDEQFF,TGTGCCAGCAGGTTCGGACTAGTCGACGAGCAGTTCTTC
TRBD2,TRBJ2-1,.,18,TRBV13,CASSLAGGLAGGQVEQFF,TGTGCCAGCAGCTTAGCAGGGGGACTAGCGGGAGGGCAAGTTGAGCAGTTCTTC
TRBD2,TRBJ2-7,.,16,TRBV7-6,CASSLGRGSGAYEQYF,TGTGCCAGCAGCTTAGGACGCGGGAGCGGAGCGTACGAGCAGTACTTC
.,TRBJ1-5,.,14,TRBV7-2,CASSVSYRDEPQHF,TGTGCCAGCAGCGTAAGTTACAGGGACGAGCCCCAGCATTTT
TRBD2,TRBJ2-3,.,15,TRBV7-2,CASSWTSGRVDTQYF,TGTGCCAGCAGCTGGACTAGCGGGAGGGTGGATACGCAGTATTTT
.,TRBJ2-1,.,16,TRBV5-1,CASRAVAGFTYNEQFF,TGCGCCAGCAGGGCCGTGGCCGGTTTTACCTACAATGAGCAGTTCTTC
TRBD2,TRBJ2-1,.,16,TRBV7-9,CASSLDGLAGANEQFF,TGTGCCAGCAGCTTAGATGGCCTAGCGGGAGCTAATGAGCAGTTCTTC
TRBD1,TRBJ2-7,.,15,TRBV6-5,CASRLSHQGAEEQYF,TGTGCCAGCAGGCTCTCACATCAGGGGGCGGAGGAGCAGTACTTC
TRBD1,TRBJ1-5,few,15,TRBV7-8,CASSRDRVSNQPQHF,TGTGCCAGCAGCCGGGACAGGGTGAGCAATCAGCCCCAGCATTTT
TRBD2,TRBJ2-7,.,15,TRBV6-6,CASSTTSGETYEQYF,TGTGCCAGCAGTACTACTAGCGGGGAAACCTACGAGCAGTACTTC
TRBD2,TRBJ2-7,.,14,TRBV11-2,CASSGSGRVEEQYF,TGTGCCAGCAGCGGGAGCGGGAGAGTCGAAGAGCAGTACTTC
TRBD1,TRBJ1-3,.,15,TRBV5-1,CASSEGQGVGNTIYF,TGCGCCAGCAGCGAGGGACAGGGTGTTGGAAACACCATATATTTT
.,TRBJ2-3,few,13,TRBV10-3,CAISEPRTDTQYF,TGTGCCATCAGTGAACCACGCACAGATACGCAGTATTTT
.,TRBJ2-1,.,15,TRBV4-1,CASSQDTPGYNEQFF,TGCGCCAGCAGCCAAGACACTCCAGGCTACAATGAGCAGTTCTTC
TRBD2,TRBJ2-7,.,15,TRBV5-4,CASSLAPGLADEQYF,TGTGCCAGCAGCTTGGCCCCGGGACTAGCGGACGAGCAGTACTTC
.,TRBJ2-7,few,11,TRBV2,CASSLSREQYF,TGTGCCAGCAGCCTCTCCCGTGAGCAGTACTTC
TRBD2,TRBJ2-7,.,15,TRBV6-5,CASSPITSGRSEQYF,TGTGCCAGCAGTCCAATTACTAGCGGGAGGTCCGAGCAGTACTTC
.,TRBJ1-5,.,14,TRBV2,CASSAVGFNQPQHF,TGTGCCAGCAGTGCCGTCGGCTTCAATCAGCCCCAGCATTTT
.,TRBJ2-1,once,14,TRBV6-5,CASSLGTHSFGQFF,TGTGCCAGCAGTTTGGGGACGCACAGCTTCGGGCAGTTCTTC
TRBD2,TRBJ2-7,.,14,TRBV7-2,CASTPGLAGYEQYF,TGTGCCAGCACCCCAGGACTAGCAGGTTACGAGCAGTACTTC
.,TRBJ2-5,once,15,TRBV5-1,CASSPMAGAEETQYF,TGCGCCAGCAGCCCGATGGCGGGGGCAGAGGAGACCCAGTACTTC
.,TRBJ2-1,.,13,TRBV4-2,CASSQVSVGGQFF,TGTGCCAGCAGCCAAGTTTCCGTCGGCGGGCAGTTCTTC
TRBD1,TRBJ2-7,.,13,TRBV10-3,CAIAGTGIYEQYF,TGTGCCATCGCCGGGACAGGGATATACGAGCAGTACTTC
.,TRBJ2-2,.,12,TRBV14,CASSQGPGELFF,TGTGCCAGCAGCCAAGGGCCCGGGGAGCTGTTTTTT
.,TRBJ1-2,.,12,TRBV9,CASSEGTWGYTF,TGTGCCAGCAGCGAGGGGACGTGGGGCTACACCTTC
TRBD2,TRBJ2-1,.,14,TRBV7-2,CASSLGLAGDEQFF,TGTGCCAGCAGCTTAGGACTAGCGGGAGATGAGCAGTTCTTC
.,TRBJ1-1,.,13,TRBV9,CASSVEGGSEAFF,TGTGCCAGCAGCGTAGAGGGGGGCTCTGAAGCTTTCTTT
TRBD1,TRBJ1-2,once,15,TRBV6-5,CASRASGQGVLGYTF,TGTGCCAGCAGGGCCTCCGGACAGGGGGTGTTGGGCTACACCTTC
TRBD1,TRBJ2-6,.,17,TRBV18,CASSHDRDRSGANVLTF,TGTGCCAGCTCACACGACAGGGACCGCTCTGGGGCCAACGTCCTGACTTTC
TRBD1,TRBJ2-7,.,16,TRBV15,CATSRDRSDRGVEQYF,TGTGCCACCAGCAGAGATCGTTCGGACAGGGGAGTCGAGCAGTACTTC
TRBD2,TRBJ2-5,.,13,TRBV7-2,CASQSGREETQYF,TGTGCCAGCCAAAGCGGGAGGGAAGAGACCCAGTACTTC
.,TRBJ2-2,.,17,TRBV7-9,CASSLYSGRRRTGELFF,TGTGCCAGCAGCTTATATTCGGGGCGGAGAAGAACCGGGGAGCTGTTTTTT
TRBD2,TRBJ2-1,.,16,TRBV7-8,CASSLVGTSSYNEQFF,TGTGCCAGCAGCTTAGTCGGGACTAGCTCCTACAATGAGCAGTTCTTC
TRBD1,TRBJ2-5,.,12,TRBV29-1,CSLRDREKTQYF,TGCAGCTTGAGGGACAGGGAAAAGACCCAGTACTTC
TRBD1,TRBJ1-2,.,14,TRBV9,CASSVNRGDYGYTF,TGTGCCAGCAGCGTAAACAGGGGTGACTATGGCTACACCTTC
.,TRBJ2-2,.,13,TRBV5-1,CASRFWVAGELFF,TGCGCCAGCAGGTTCTGGGTTGCGGGGGAGCTGTTTTTT
.,TRBJ2-1,.,14,TRBV10-3,CAISESDRHNEQFF,TGTGCCATCAGTGAGTCGGACAGACACAATGAGCAGTTCTTC
.,TRBJ2-1,.,19,TRBV7-7,CASSLGPGAGLASYNEQFF,TGTGCCAGCAGCTTAGGCCCCGGGGCCGGGCTAGCATCCTACAATGAGCAGTTCTTC
.,TRBJ2-3,.,11,TRBV29-1,CSVHYRDTQYF,TGCAGCGTGCATTATCGAGATACGCAGTATTTT
.,TRBJ2-7,.,11,TRBV20-1,CSATTGYEQYF,TGCAGTGCTACGACTGGTTACGAGCAGTACTTC
TRBD2,TRBJ2-7,.,16,TRBV18,CASSPGLAGVTYEQYF,TGTGCCAGCTCACCAGGGCTAGCGGGAGTAACCTACGAGCAGTACTTC